A single sample gave rise to the 23 T cell receptor beta chains below, sequenced in a study of shared clonotypes between healthy human individuals. Assay: immunoSEQ multiplex PCR; the TCRdb copy retains only in-frame clones and omits some. The sample lists 2,100,000 or so clones; under 97% were seen once. The material sequenced was naive CD4+ T cells sorted from blood. Subset: CD45RA+ positively selected. These TCRs come from a man aged 18 to 30 in good health.

V gene TRBV30 combines with J gene TRBJ1-2; a possible D gene is TRBD1 (5 bases). The CDR3 length is 16 residues. Trimming pared 5 bases from V and 2 bases from J, leaving 21 bases between. Germline CDR1 GTSNPN, CDR2 SVGIG (reference sequence). The CDR3 bases are TGTGCCTGGCTAAAAGCCAGGGCCGTCGAGAACTATGGCTACACCTTC. Amino acids: CAWLKARAVENYGYTF.

The chain carries TRBV4-3 and TRBJ2-3, with a possible D match to TRBD1 (5 bases). The CDR3 totals 16 residues. Germline V gene data show CDR1 as LGHNA and CDR2 as YSLEER. With 4 bases removed from V and 0 bases from J, the gap between germline ends came to 14 bases. DNA of the CDR3: TGCGCCAGCAGCCTCCAAGGGGATCTTAGCACAGATACGCAGTATTTT. Amino acid sequence: CASSLQGDLSTDTQYF.

This clone was counted once. The chain employs TRBV11-2 and TRBJ2-2, with D uncertain. The length of the CDR3 is 13 residues. V was shortened by 9 bases and J by 0 bases, with 8 bases between the two germline ends. Germline assignment: CDR1 SGHAT and CDR2 FQNNGV. Here the CDR3 DNA reads TGTGCCAGTCGGGTCCCGAACACCGGGGAGCTGTTTTTT. Protein sequence: CASRVPNTGELFF.

Of note for this clone: Other DNA sequences in the same sample also yield this CDR3. The genes are TRBV5-1 and TRBJ2-3; perhaps D is TRBD1 or TRBD2 (5 bases each). The CDR3 length is 14 residues. Germline V lookup: CDR1 SGHRS, CDR2 YFSETQ. V lost 3 bases and J 2 bases, leaving 10 bases between the germline ends. The CDR3 coding sequence is TGCGCCAGCAGCTGGGACCTCTCCACAGATACGCAGTATTTT. This translates into CASSWDLSTDTQYF.

The V call is TRBV14, the J call TRBJ1-2; D gene unclear. The CDR3 contains 14 residues. V dropped 1 base and J dropped 5 bases, with 11 bases sitting between them. Germline assignment: CDR1 SGHDN and CDR2 FVKESK. The CDR3, as DNA: TGTGCCAGCAGCCAAGGTGTGGGCCCGTATGGCTACACCTTC. This translates into CASSQGVGPYGYTF.

The rearrangement uses TRBV10-3 and TRBJ1-6; 7 nucleotides align to TRBD1. With V trimmed by 2 bases and J by 5 bases, 0 bases remained unmatched. The CDR3 has 14 residues. Per germline, CDR1 ENHRY and CDR2 SYGVKD. The CDR3 nucleotides are TGTGCCATCAGTGAGGGACAGGATAATTCACCCCTCCACTTT. Amino acid sequence: CAISEGQDNSPLHF.

V is TRBV5-1 and J is TRBJ1-3, with 8 bases aligning to TRBD1. This CDR3 comprises 16 residues. The J segment lost 0 bases and the V segment lost 4 bases, leaving 6 bases of the junction unmatched. Germline CDR1 is SGHRS and CDR2 is YFSETQ. CDR3 DNA: TGCGCCAGCAGCCAAGGACAGGGACCCTCTGGAAACACCATATATTTT. It yields the protein CASSQGQGPSGNTIYF.

The chain combines TRBV4-1 with TRBJ1-2; tentatively, D is TRBD1 (5 bases). Trimming took 0 bases from V and 10 from J, leaving 12 bases between them. CDR1 and CDR2 from the germline V gene are MGHRA and YSYEKL. This CDR3 contains 13 residues. This CDR3 is CASSQELRVLYTF. CDR3 bases: TGCGCCAGCAGCCAAGAACTCAGGGTTCTCTACACCTTC.

This clone was counted a single time. The chain recombines TRBV6-1 with TRBJ2-7; D possibly corresponds to TRBD1 (6 bases). This CDR3 has 11 residues. The germline V and J ends were trimmed by 4 bases and 9 bases, with 10 bases remaining between them. Looked up from germline, CDR1 is MNHNS and CDR2 is SASEGT. CDR3 amino acids: CASSATGPQYF. The DNA of the CDR3 is TGTGCCAGCAGTGCCACAGGGCCGCAGTACTTC.

The chain couples TRBV15 to TRBJ1-3; D is undetermined. V shed 5 bases and J shed 2 bases, with 13 bases lying between them. From germline, CDR1 is LNHNV and CDR2 YYDKDF (reference sequence). The CDR3 has 15 residues. The CDR3 bases are TGTGCCACCAGCCAATCTTTAGGGACTGGAAACACCATATATTTT. Translating it yields CATSQSLGTGNTIYF.

This chain links TRBV19 with TRBJ2-6; 10 nucleotides line up with TRBD1. Trimming cost V 5 bases and J 3 bases; bases outside gene matches: 10. Germline CDR1 LNHDA, CDR2 SQIVND (reference sequence). This CDR3 has 18 residues. Written as DNA, the CDR3 is TGTGCCAGTAGTTCCCTGACAGGGGGCAAAGGTGGGGCCAACGTCCTGACTTTC. As protein: CASSSLTGGKGGANVLTF.

The chain uses TRBV29-1 and TRBJ2-1; 11 bases agree with TRBD1. V shed 5 bases, J shed 2 bases, and the junction held 11 bases outside the gene matches. The germline V gene has CDR1 SQVTM and CDR2 ANQGSEA. The CDR3 contains 17 residues. The CDR3 sequence is CSVRDRGGKMAYNEQFF. In nucleotides, the CDR3 is TGCAGCGTTCGGGACAGGGGGGGGAAGATGGCCTACAATGAGCAGTTCTTC.

This chain uses TRBV20-1 with TRBJ1-1; the D is unclear. Germline CDR1 DFQATT, CDR2 SNEGSKA (reference sequence). The V gene lost 4 bases and the J gene lost 6 bases, with 9 bases spanning the gap. The CDR3 runs 11 residues. Here the CDR3 reads CSAMTAPEAFF. The CDR3 DNA reads as TGCAGTGCTATGACCGCCCCTGAAGCTTTCTTT.

The chain joins TRBV27 to TRBJ2-6; D uncertain. Germline V CDR1 and CDR2: MNHEY, SMNVEV (reference sequence). The V end lost 6 bases, the J end lost 0 bases, and 9 bases lay between the germline ends. The CDR3 totals 15 residues. The DNA for the CDR3 is TGTGCCAGCAGATCCGTGAGCTCTGGGGCCAACGTCCTGACTTTC. The encoded protein is CASRSVSSGANVLTF.

The table lists this clone with a count of one. V and J are TRBV10-1 and TRBJ2-1; 11 bases line up with TRBD2. The V and J ends lost 5 bases and 8 bases, in that order; junction bases with no gene match: 8. Germline lookup yields CDR1 WNHNN and CDR2 SYGVQD (reference sequence). CDR3 length: 15 amino acids. CDR3 protein: CASSRLAGTVDEQFF. The CDR3 DNA reads TGCGCCAGCAGTCGACTAGCGGGAACGGTCGATGAGCAGTTCTTC.

The chain employs TRBV6-1 and TRBJ1-6, with a possible D match to TRBD1 (5 bases). V lost 0 bases, J lost 7 bases, and 16 bases lay in between. Looked up from germline, CDR1 is MNHNS and CDR2 is SASEGT. This CDR3 is built from 17 residues. The CDR3, as DNA: TGTGCCAGCAGTGAAGCACCCTCGACAGCGATGAATTCACCCCTCCACTTT. Translated: CASSEAPSTAMNSPLHF.

V is TRBV9 and J is TRBJ2-7, with 10 bases matching TRBD2. CDR3 length: 17 amino acids. J lost 1 base, V lost 0 bases, and 7 bases had no gene match. The germline CDR1 and CDR2 sequences are SGDLS and YYNGEE. The CDR3 nucleotides are TGTGCCAGCAGCGTAGGGGTAGCGGGAGGTCCGTCCTACGAGCAGTACTTC. Amino acid sequence: CASSVGVAGGPSYEQYF.

The chain recombines TRBV29-1 with TRBJ2-2; no clear D gene. V was cut by 5 bases and J by 2 bases, with 9 bases left in between. Germline values: CDR1 SQVTM, CDR2 ANQGSEA. This CDR3 is built from 13 residues. As DNA, the CDR3 is TGCAGCGTTCAAGGGTCCAACACCGGGGAGCTGTTTTTT. Amino acid sequence: CSVQGSNTGELFF.

This clone was seen once. The gene calls are TRBV5-4 and TRBJ2-7, with 11 nucleotides matching TRBD2. With 0 bases clipped from V and 5 bases from J, the junction kept 4 bases outside the gene matches. Germline loops: CDR1 SGHNT, CDR2 YYREEE (reference sequence). This CDR3 spans 15 amino acids. The CDR3 reads CASSLDLAGGHEQYF. As DNA, the CDR3 is TGTGCCAGCAGCTTGGATCTAGCGGGGGGTCACGAGCAGTACTTC.

This clone has just one count. Here the CDR3 reads CASSFGTSGSADTQYF. The CDR3 region has the DNA TGTGCCAGCAGCTTTGGGACTAGCGGGTCAGCAGATACGCAGTATTTT. V gene TRBV7-9 combines with J gene TRBJ2-3, with TRBD2 identical over 12 bases. In germline, CDR1 is SEHNR, CDR2 FQNEAQ (reference sequence). Trimming cost V 3 bases and J 4 bases; bases outside gene matches: 5. The CDR3 runs 16 residues.

The chain employs TRBV5-1 and TRBJ1-2; 9 nucleotides line up with TRBD1. V dropped 3 bases and J dropped 4; count of bases not matched to a gene: 7. CDR3 size: 15 residues. Germline loops: CDR1 SGHRS, CDR2 YFSETQ. For the CDR3, the DNA is TGCGCCAGCAGCTCCGTCCCGGGACAGGGCTATGGCTACACCTTC. The encoded protein is CASSSVPGQGYGYTF.

The rearrangement links TRBV5-1 to TRBJ2-1, with D perhaps matching TRBD1 (6 bases). The V gene lost 5 bases and the J gene lost 5 bases, with 8 bases spanning the gap. Per germline, CDR1 SGHRS and CDR2 YFSETQ. This CDR3 is 12 amino acids long. The CDR3, as DNA: TGCGCCAGCAGAGGGGGAAACAATGAGCAGTTCTTC. Its translation is CASRGGNNEQFF.

The chain employs TRBV6-5 and TRBJ2-7; the match to TRBD1 covers 8 bases. The germline CDR1 and CDR2 sequences are MNHEY and SVGAGI. V shed 5 bases and J 4 bases; nucleotides not matched to a gene: 10. This CDR3 is built from 15 residues. The CDR3 region has the DNA TGTGCCAGCAGTCCCGCCGACAGGGGACGTTACGAGCAGTACTTC. Amino acids: CASSPADRGRYEQYF.